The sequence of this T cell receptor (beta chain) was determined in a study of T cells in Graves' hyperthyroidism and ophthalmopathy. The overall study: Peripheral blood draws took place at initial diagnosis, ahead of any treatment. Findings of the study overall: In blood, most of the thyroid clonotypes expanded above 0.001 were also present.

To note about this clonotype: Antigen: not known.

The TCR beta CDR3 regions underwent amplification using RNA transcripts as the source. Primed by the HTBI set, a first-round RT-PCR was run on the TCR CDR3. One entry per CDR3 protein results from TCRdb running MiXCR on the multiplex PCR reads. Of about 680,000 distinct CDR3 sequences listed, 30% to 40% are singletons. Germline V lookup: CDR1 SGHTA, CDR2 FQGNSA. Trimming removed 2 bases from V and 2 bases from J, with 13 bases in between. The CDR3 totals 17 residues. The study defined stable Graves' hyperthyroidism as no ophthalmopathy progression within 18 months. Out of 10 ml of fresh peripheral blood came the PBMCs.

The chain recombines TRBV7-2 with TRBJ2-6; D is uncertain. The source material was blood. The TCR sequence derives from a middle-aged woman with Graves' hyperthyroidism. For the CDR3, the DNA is TGTGCCAGCAGCTTAAGGACGGTTCATGCTGGGGCCAACGTCCTGACTTTC. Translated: CASSLRTVHAGANVLTF.